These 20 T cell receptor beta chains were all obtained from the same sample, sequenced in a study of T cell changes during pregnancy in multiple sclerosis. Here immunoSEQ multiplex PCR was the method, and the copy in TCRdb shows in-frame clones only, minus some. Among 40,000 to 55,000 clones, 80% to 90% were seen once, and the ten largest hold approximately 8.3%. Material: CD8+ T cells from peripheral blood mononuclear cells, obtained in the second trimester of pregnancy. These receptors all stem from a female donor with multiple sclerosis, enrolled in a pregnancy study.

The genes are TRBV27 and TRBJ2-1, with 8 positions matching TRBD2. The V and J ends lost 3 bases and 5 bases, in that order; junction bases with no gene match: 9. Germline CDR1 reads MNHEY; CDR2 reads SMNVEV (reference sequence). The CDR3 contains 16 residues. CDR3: CASSFVAGFKNNEQFF. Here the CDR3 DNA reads TGTGCCAGCAGTTTCGTAGCGGGATTTAAGAACAATGAGCAGTTCTTC.

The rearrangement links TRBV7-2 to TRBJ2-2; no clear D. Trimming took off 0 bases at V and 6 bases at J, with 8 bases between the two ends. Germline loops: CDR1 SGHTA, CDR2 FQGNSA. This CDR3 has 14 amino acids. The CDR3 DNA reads TGTGCCAGCAGCTTAGCGCTGAGTTCCGGGGAGCTGTTTTTT. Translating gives CASSLALSSGELFF.

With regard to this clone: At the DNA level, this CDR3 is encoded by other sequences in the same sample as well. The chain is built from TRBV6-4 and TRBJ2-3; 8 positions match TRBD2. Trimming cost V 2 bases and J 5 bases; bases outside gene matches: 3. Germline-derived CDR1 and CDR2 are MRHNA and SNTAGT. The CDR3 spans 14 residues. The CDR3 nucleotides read TGTGCCAGCAGTGACGGAAGCGGGGGAGATACGCAGTATTTT. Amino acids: CASSDGSGGDTQYF.

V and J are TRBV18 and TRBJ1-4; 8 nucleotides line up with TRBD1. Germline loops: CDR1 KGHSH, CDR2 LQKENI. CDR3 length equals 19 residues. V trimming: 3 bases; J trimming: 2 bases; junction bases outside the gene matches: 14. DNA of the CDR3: TGTGCCAGCTCACCGTTTCTATTACAGGGGGTGGCGACTAATGAAAAACTGTTTTTT. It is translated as CASSPFLLQGVATNEKLFF. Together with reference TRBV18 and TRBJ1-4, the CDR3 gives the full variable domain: NAGVMQNPRHLVRRRGQEARLRCSPMKGHSHVYWYRQLPEEGLKFMVYLQKENIIDESGMPKERFSAEFPKEGPSILRIQQVVRGDSAAYFCASSPFLLQGVATNEKLFFGSGTQLSVL.

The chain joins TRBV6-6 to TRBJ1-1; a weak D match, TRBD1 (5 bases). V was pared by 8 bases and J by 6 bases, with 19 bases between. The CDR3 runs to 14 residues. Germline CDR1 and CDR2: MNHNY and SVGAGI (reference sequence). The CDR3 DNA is TGTGCCAGCGACAATACAGGAGGGGTTGCTGAAGCTTTCTTT. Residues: CASDNTGGVAEAFF.

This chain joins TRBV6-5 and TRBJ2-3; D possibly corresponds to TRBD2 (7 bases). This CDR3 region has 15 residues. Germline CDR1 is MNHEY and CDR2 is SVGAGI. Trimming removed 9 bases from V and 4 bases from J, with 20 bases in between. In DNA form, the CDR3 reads TGTGCCAGTTCAGTCGGGGGGCCTAAGGCAGATACGCAGTATTTT. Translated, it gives CASSVGGPKADTQYF.

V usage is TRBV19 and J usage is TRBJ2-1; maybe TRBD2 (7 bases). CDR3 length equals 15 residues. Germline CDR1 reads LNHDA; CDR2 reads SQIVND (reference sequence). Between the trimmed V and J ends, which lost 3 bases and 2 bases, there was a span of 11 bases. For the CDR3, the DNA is TGTGCCAGTAGTATTGGGGGGGCCCCCTACAATGAGCAGTTCTTC. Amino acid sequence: CASSIGGAPYNEQFF.

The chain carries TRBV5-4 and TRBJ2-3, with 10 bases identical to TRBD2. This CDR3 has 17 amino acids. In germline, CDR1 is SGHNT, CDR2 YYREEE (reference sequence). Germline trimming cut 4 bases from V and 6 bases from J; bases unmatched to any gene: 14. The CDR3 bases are TGTGCCAGCAGCCTAACCATTCTAGCGGGGGCCGCGGATACGCAGTATTTT. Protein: CASSLTILAGAADTQYF.

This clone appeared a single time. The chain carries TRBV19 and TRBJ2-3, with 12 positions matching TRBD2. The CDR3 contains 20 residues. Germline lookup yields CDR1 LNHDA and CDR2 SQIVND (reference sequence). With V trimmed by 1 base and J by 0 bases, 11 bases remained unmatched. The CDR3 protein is CASSIGPLAGGIPSTDTQYF. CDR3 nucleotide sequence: TGTGCCAGTAGTATAGGACCACTAGCGGGGGGCATCCCTAGCACAGATACGCAGTATTTT.

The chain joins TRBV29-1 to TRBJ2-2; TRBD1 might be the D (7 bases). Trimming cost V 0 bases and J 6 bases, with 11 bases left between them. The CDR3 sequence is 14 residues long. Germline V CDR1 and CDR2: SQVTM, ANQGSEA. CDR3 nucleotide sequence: TGCAGCGTTGAAGACTCCAGGGGGGCCGGGGAGCTGTTTTTT. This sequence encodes CSVEDSRGAGELFF.

CDR3 in amino acids: CASSLGDIREAFF. The CDR3, as DNA: TGTGCCAGCAGTTTGGGGGACATAAGGGAGGCTTTCTTT. The chain employs TRBV6-1 and TRBJ1-1, with a tentative D call TRBD1 (6 bases). V gave up 5 bases and J gave up 11 bases, with 18 bases separating them. This CDR3 is 13 amino acids long. Germline V gene lookup returns CDR1 MNHNS and CDR2 SASEGT.

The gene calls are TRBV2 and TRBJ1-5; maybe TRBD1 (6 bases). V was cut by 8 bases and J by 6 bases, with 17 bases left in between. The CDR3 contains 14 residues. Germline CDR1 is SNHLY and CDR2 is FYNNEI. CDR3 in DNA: TGTGCCAGCTCCAGCCCTCAGGGGATTCAGCCCCAGCATTTT. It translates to CASSSPQGIQPQHF. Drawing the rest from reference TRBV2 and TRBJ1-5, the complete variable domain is EPEVTQTPSHQVTQMGQEVILRCVPISNHLYFYWYRQILGQKVEFLVSFYNNEISEKSEIFDDQFSVERPDGSNFTLKIRSTKLEDSAMYFCASSSPQGIQPQHFGDGTRLSIL.

The CDR3, as DNA: TGTGCCAGCAGTGAAGAGGATGGGGGCCTACGGGGCTATGGCTACACCTTC. Translation gives CASSEEDGGLRGYGYTF. The V and J genes are TRBV6-1 and TRBJ1-2; the D gene is possibly TRBD1 (6 bases). The CDR3 covers 17 residues. V lost 1 base to trimming and J lost 4 bases, with 19 bases between them. Germline assignment: CDR1 MNHNS and CDR2 SASEGT.

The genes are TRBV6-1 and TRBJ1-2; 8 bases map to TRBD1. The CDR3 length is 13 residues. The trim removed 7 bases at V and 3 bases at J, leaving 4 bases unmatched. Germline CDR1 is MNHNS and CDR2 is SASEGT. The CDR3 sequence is CASIDRGDYGYTF. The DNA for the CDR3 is TGTGCCAGCATCGACAGGGGAGACTATGGCTACACCTTC.

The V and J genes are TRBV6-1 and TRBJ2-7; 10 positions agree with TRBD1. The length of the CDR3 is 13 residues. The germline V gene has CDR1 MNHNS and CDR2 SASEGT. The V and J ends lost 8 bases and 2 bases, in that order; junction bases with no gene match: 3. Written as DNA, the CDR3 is TGTGCCAGCGGGACAGGGGACCCCTACGAGCAGTACTTC. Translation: CASGTGDPYEQYF.

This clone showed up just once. Here the CDR3 reads CASSFGGGPIVAYEQYF. In nucleotides, the CDR3 is TGTGCCAGCAGCTTTGGCGGGGGGCCCATAGTTGCCTACGAGCAGTACTTC. This rearrangement joins TRBV5-6 to TRBJ2-7, with TRBD2 matching over 8 bases. Germline CDR1 is SGHDT and CDR2 is YYEEEE. The CDR3 is 17 amino acids. J was trimmed by 2 bases and V by 2 bases; bases with no gene match: 12.

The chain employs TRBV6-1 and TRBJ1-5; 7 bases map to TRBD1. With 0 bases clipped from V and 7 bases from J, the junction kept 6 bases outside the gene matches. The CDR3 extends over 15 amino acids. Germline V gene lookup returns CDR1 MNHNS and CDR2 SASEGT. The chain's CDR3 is CASSEAAGGRQPQHF. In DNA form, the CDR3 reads TGTGCCAGCAGTGAAGCGGCAGGGGGACGGCAGCCCCAGCATTTT.

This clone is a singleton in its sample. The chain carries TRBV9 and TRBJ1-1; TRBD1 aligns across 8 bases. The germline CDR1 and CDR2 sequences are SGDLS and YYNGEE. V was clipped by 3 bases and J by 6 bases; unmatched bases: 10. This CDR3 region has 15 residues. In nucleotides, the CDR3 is TGTGCCAGCAGCGAAGGGGTACAGGGGGATGCTGAAGCTTTCTTT. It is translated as CASSEGVQGDAEAFF. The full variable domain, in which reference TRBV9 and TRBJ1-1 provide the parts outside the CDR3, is DSGVTQTPKHLITATGQRVTLRCSPRSGDLSVYWYQQSLDQGLQFLIQYYNGEERAKGNILERFSAQQFPDLHSELNLSSLELGDSALYFCASSEGVQGDAEAFFGQGTRLTVV.

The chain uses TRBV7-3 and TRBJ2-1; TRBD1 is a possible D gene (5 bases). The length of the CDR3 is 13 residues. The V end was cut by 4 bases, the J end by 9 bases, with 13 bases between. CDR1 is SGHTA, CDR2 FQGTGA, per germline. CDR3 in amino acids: CASSWQGAGEQFF. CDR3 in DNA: TGTGCCAGCAGCTGGCAGGGCGCCGGTGAGCAGTTCTTC.

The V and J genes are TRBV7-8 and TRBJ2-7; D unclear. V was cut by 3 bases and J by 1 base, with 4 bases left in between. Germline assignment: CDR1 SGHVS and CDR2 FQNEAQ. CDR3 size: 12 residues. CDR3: CASSFHSYEQYF. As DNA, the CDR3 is TGTGCCAGCAGCTTCCATTCCTACGAGCAGTACTTC.